This TCR beta chain comes out of a study of control samples from healthy donors and cancer patients. Profiling relied on immunoSEQ multiplex PCR, and the TCRdb table lists in-frame clones only, not all of them. The sample carries approximately 180,000 clones, 94% recorded once. V dropped 2 bases and J dropped 4; count of bases not matched to a gene: 13. Germline values: CDR1 MGHRA, CDR2 YSYEKL. There are 18 residues in the CDR3. The sample comprised blood. The gene calls are TRBV4-1 and TRBJ1-4; 7 positions agree with TRBD1. The clonotype comes from a woman aged 18-29 years in good health. The CDR3 DNA sequence: TGCGCCAGCAGCCAAATTAGAGGTCGGGACAGACATAATGAAAAACTGTTTTTT. Encoded protein: CASSQIRGRDRHNEKLFF.